The clone carrying this TCR beta chain was found many times. Its antigen is unidentified. This record belongs to a study of identical twins. Whole-study results and caveats: Insertion counts were lower in abundant cord blood beta clonotypes, a trend that memory repertoires did not show.

Unique molecular identifiers were present on the cDNA, and a universal primer site came from template switching. TCRdb analysed the 5' RACE reads with MiXCR anew, one entry per CDR3 protein. The sample lists 400,000 or so distinct CDR3 sequences, 9% to 10% occurring once. The CDR3 length is 14 residues. Trimming removed 0 bases at V and 1 base at J, with 7 bases between. Germline V gives CDR1 SGHRS, CDR2 YFSETQ. The origin of this receptor is a woman aged 50 to 60 in good health. The specimen sequenced was naive T cells sorted from blood. This chain uses TRBV5-1 with TRBJ1-1; the D is unclear. CDR3 DNA sequence: TGCGCCAGCAGCTTGGCTTTCAAGAACACTGAAGCTTTCTTT. This gives the protein CASSLAFKNTEAFF.